This T cell receptor (beta chain) was documented in a study of breast tumors, draining lymph nodes, adjacent tissues. Points from the study as a whole: Tumors had less TCR diversity than lymph nodes, more than nontumor tissue. Tumor and nontumor repertoires were significantly more similar in luminal-like than in basal-like breast cancer. The lymph node origin of tumor T cells was framed as consistent with a hypothesis, not demonstrated.

Germline lookup yields CDR1 DFQATT and CDR2 SNEGSKA (reference sequence). The V and J ends lost 5 bases and 3 bases respectively, with 10 bases between them. This CDR3 comprises 12 residues. Concerning this clonotype itself: The antigen remains undetermined.

MiXCR, run by TCRdb on the multiplex PCR reads, gives a single entry per CDR3 protein. Of 200,000 to 250,000 distinct CDR3 sequences listed, around 35% are singletons. The lymph nodes were axillary draining lymph nodes from breast cancer patients. This sequence was found in a female donor with breast cancer. Some clones in this sample may be carry-over from other donors' samples. The chain couples TRBV20-1 to TRBJ2-5; D assignment may be TRBD1 or TRBD2 (6 bases each). The sample taken for sequencing was axillary lymph node tissue. In nucleotides, the CDR3 is TGCAGTGCTGTGGAGGGGGAAGAGACCCAGTACTTC. Protein product: CSAVEGEETQYF.